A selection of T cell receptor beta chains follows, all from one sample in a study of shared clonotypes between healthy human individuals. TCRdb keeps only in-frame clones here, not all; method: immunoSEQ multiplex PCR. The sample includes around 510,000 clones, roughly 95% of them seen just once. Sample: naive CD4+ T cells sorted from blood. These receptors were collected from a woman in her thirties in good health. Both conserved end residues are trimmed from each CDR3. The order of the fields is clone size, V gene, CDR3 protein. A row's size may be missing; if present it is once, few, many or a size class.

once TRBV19 ASKAESPYTQY
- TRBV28 ASSTLGGRVGYEQY
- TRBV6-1 ASQGAGGTEAF
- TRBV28 ASSQGAYNSPLH
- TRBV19 ATNRGSSNQPQH
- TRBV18 ASSPTSGSYEQY
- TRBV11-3 ASSKGDSGYT
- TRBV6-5 ASSFRDTGGYT
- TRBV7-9 ASSLSDSNQPQH
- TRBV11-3 ASSLGGTSYEQY
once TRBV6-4 ASTPGLAGELNEQF
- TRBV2 ASSEYGGRAYNEQF
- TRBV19 ASRGVGSQPQH
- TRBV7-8 ASSIGLAGEAGELF
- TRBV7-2 ASSWTGDRGLSNQPQH
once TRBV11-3 ASSLYPGAGEAF
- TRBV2 ASRPGGMAKNIQY
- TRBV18 ASSQGQGGNEQF
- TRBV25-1 ASSEWGGTGPYEQY
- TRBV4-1 ASSQDGRNIAEAF
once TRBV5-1 ASIPGPGGPWNEQF
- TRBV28 ASSLSLGSTIEAF
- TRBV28 ASIPQIKREGYT
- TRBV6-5 ASSPLAGGRDEQF